Shown below are 25 T cell receptor beta chains from a single sample sequenced in a study of shared T cell receptors in the human thymus. TCRdb's table, derived via immunoSEQ multiplex PCR, lists solely in-frame clones and lacks some. There are about 730,000 clones in the sample; roughly 85% occur only once, and over 0.008% lies in the top ten. These data also featured in a second study, about human thymus T cells.

The sequenced sample was thymocytes. The source is a girl under three years old with a congenital heart defect.

In regard to this clone: Other DNA sequences in the same sample also yield this CDR3. This chain connects TRBV19 to TRBJ1-2, with 7 bases identical to TRBD1. Germline V gene lookup returns CDR1 LNHDA and CDR2 SQIVND (reference sequence). CDR3 size: 15 residues. The junction had 8 bases not matched to a gene; V was cut back by 5 bases and J by 2 bases. As DNA, the CDR3 is TGTGCCAGTAGTCCCCGGACAGGAGGAAACTATGGCTACACCTTC. It translates to CASSPRTGGNYGYTF.

The J gene is TRBJ2-3, the V gene TRBV7-2; TRBD1 is a possible D gene (6 bases). Germline V gene lookup returns CDR1 SGHTA and CDR2 FQGNSA. V shed 5 bases and J shed 10 bases, with 10 bases lying between them. The CDR3 runs to 11 residues. In DNA, the CDR3 is TGTGCCAGCAGCCCGAAGGGGGCGCAGTATTTT. Amino acids: CASSPKGAQYF.

This clone turned up a few times. The genes are TRBV11-2 and TRBJ2-7; 8 bases agree with TRBD2. After removal of 1 base from V and 4 bases from J, the junction contained 9 bases not matched to a gene. This CDR3 contains 16 residues. The germline gives CDR1 SGHAT, CDR2 FQNNGV. CDR3 in DNA: TGTGCCAGCAGCTTAGCCACAAGACTAGCGCTATACGAGCAGTACTTC. Protein sequence: CASSLATRLALYEQYF.

V and J are TRBV4-1 and TRBJ1-4; D not certain. This CDR3 region has 16 residues. Trimming shortened V by 0 bases and J by 9 bases, and 17 bases separated the two germline ends. CDR1 is MGHRA, CDR2 YSYEKL, per germline. CDR3 in amino acids: CASSQEASLSMKKLFF. The CDR3 bases are TGCGCCAGCAGCCAAGAAGCTTCGTTATCAATGAAAAAACTGTTTTTT.

This chain joins TRBV7-9 and TRBJ1-1; D uncertain. V lost 7 bases and J lost 0, with 21 bases in between. CDR3 length: 17 residues. The V gene's germline CDR1 is SEHNR and CDR2 FQNEAQ (reference sequence). In DNA, the CDR3 is TGTGCCAGCACGACCCTAGGAACGGCGGGAATGAACACTGAAGCTTTCTTT. Its protein is CASTTLGTAGMNTEAFF.

The rearrangement joins TRBV27 to TRBJ2-3; 9 bases line up with TRBD2. Germline V gene lookup returns CDR1 MNHEY and CDR2 SMNVEV (reference sequence). This CDR3 spans 17 amino acids. Germline trimming cut 8 bases from V and 2 bases from J; bases unmatched to any gene: 14. In nucleotides, the CDR3 is TGTGCCAGCTCCAGCGGGGGGCCCCCTGCCCACACAGATACGCAGTATTTT. This translates into CASSSGGPPAHTDTQYF.

This clone was observed once. The V call is TRBV6-6, the J call TRBJ2-7, with TRBD1 identical over 8 bases. This CDR3 spans 15 amino acids. Trimming took 2 bases from V and 2 from J; bases not matched to a gene: 5. Per germline, CDR1 MNHNY and CDR2 SVGAGI (reference sequence). The CDR3 spells CASSYPGQVTYEQYF. For the CDR3, the DNA is TGTGCCAGCAGTTACCCGGGACAGGTGACCTACGAGCAGTACTTC.

The table lists this clone with a few counts. J is TRBJ1-1 and V is TRBV2; weak D call: TRBD1 (6 bases). V was shortened by 2 bases and J by 11 bases, with 15 bases between the two germline ends. The CDR3 runs to 13 residues. Germline assignment: CDR1 SNHLY and CDR2 FYNNEI. The CDR3 DNA sequence: TGTGCCAGCAGTGAATTGTTTAAGGGGGGGGCTTTCTTT. Translated, it gives CASSELFKGGAFF.

This clone was seen a handful of times. This chain uses TRBV7-8 with TRBJ1-2; 10 nucleotides line up with TRBD1. With 5 bases clipped from V and 7 bases from J, the junction kept 19 bases outside the gene matches. Per the germline V gene, CDR1 is SGHVS and CDR2 is FQNEAQ. The CDR3 runs 18 residues. As DNA, the CDR3 is TGTGCCAGCAGCCCCCACTTATTTGGGACAGGGGAAGTAGGTGGCTACACCTTC. Its protein is CASSPHLFGTGEVGGYTF.

This rearrangement joins TRBV7-6 to TRBJ2-2; D may be TRBD1 (5 bases). V lost 10 bases to trimming and J lost 1 base, with 22 bases between them. Germline CDR1 and CDR2: SGHVS and FNYEAQ. CDR3 length equals 17 residues. The CDR3: CAIHPLCETENTGELFF. CDR3 bases: TGTGCCATTCATCCCCTGTGTGAGACAGAGAACACCGGGGAGCTGTTTTTT.

This chain connects TRBV28 to TRBJ2-1; TRBD1 aligns across 9 bases. Trimming removed 5 bases from V and 5 bases from J; junction bases left unmatched: 13. The CDR3 length is 17 residues. Germline V gene lookup returns CDR1 MDHEN and CDR2 SYDVKM. The CDR3 reads CASSVITRGDRDNEQFF. In nucleotides, the CDR3 is TGTGCCAGCAGTGTTATTACACGGGGGGACAGGGACAATGAGCAGTTCTTC.

The sample holds a few counts of this clone. The V and J genes are TRBV9 and TRBJ2-1; D unclear. Trimming removed 4 bases at V and 9 bases at J, with 14 bases between. Germline values: CDR1 SGDLS, CDR2 YYNGEE. The CDR3 runs 13 residues. CDR3 residues: CASSPRGEGEQFF. CDR3 nucleotides: TGTGCCAGCAGCCCGAGAGGAGAAGGTGAGCAGTTCTTC.

This clone has a single count. V usage is TRBV6-6 and J usage is TRBJ2-2, with 8 bases aligning to TRBD1. The CDR3 covers 15 residues. CDR1 MNHNY and CDR2 SVGAGI come from the germline V gene (reference sequence). V lost 4 bases, J lost 3 bases, and 4 bases stayed unmatched. This CDR3 is CASSLDRADTGELFF. The CDR3 region has the DNA TGTGCCAGCAGTTTGGACAGGGCGGACACCGGGGAGCTGTTTTTT.

The chain is built from TRBV2 and TRBJ2-5; weak D call: TRBD1 (6 bases). Trimming shortened V by 4 bases and J by 5 bases, and 11 bases separated the two germline ends. The CDR3 is made up of 13 amino acids. Germline CDR1 reads SNHLY; CDR2 reads FYNNEI. The CDR3 DNA sequence: TGTGCCAGCAGTGGTGGGGGCGGGGAGACCCAGTACTTC. Translating gives CASSGGGGETQYF.

The rearrangement uses TRBV27 and TRBJ2-3, with D possibly being TRBD1 (6 bases). Germline V gene sequence: CDR1 MNHEY, CDR2 SMNVEV (reference sequence). Between the trimmed V and J ends, which lost 5 bases and 0 bases, there was a span of 21 bases. The CDR3 is 18 residues long. This CDR3 reads CASSPVTHPGHSTDTQYF. CDR3 nucleotides: TGTGCCAGCAGTCCCGTCACTCACCCGGGACATAGCACAGATACGCAGTATTTT.

The V call is TRBV27, the J call TRBJ1-2; no clear D gene. This CDR3 has 13 amino acids. Per the germline V gene, CDR1 is MNHEY and CDR2 is SMNVEV (reference sequence). V lost 3 bases, J lost 10 bases, and 15 bases lay in between. CDR3 sequence reads: CASSFPGGFFYTF. The CDR3 nucleotides read TGTGCCAGCAGTTTCCCAGGTGGCTTTTTCTACACCTTC.

The gene calls are TRBV5-8 and TRBJ1-5; no reliable D call. The germline V gene encodes CDR1 SGHTS and CDR2 YDEGEE. There are 15 residues in the CDR3. V lost 0 bases, J lost 4 bases, and 11 bases lay in between. CDR3 protein: CASSLVGWENQPQHF. The CDR3, as DNA: TGTGCCAGCAGCTTGGTAGGGTGGGAGAATCAGCCCCAGCATTTT.

The chain couples TRBV6-1 to TRBJ1-1, with 11 bases lining up with TRBD1. The CDR3 covers 17 residues. Germline lookup yields CDR1 MNHNS and CDR2 SASEGT. The trim removed 2 bases at V and 6 bases at J, leaving 11 bases unmatched. The CDR3 region is CASSESPMGQGEAEAFF. The CDR3 region has the DNA TGTGCCAGCAGTGAAAGCCCTATGGGACAGGGGGAGGCTGAAGCTTTCTTT.

V is TRBV18 and J is TRBJ2-7; D possibly corresponds to TRBD1 (5 bases). Looked up from germline, CDR1 is KGHSH and CDR2 is LQKENI. Trimming shortened V by 3 bases and J by 1 base, and 7 bases separated the two germline ends. The CDR3 loop spans 13 amino acids. CDR3 loop: CASSPPGSYEQYF. CDR3 sequence (DNA): TGTGCCAGCTCACCCCCAGGGTCCTACGAGCAGTACTTC.

The chain recombines TRBV16 with TRBJ2-7, with 8 bases matching TRBD1. This CDR3 has 14 amino acids. V was pared by 4 bases and J by 5 bases, with 7 bases of the junction left unmatched. CDR1 is KGHSY, CDR2 FQNENV, per germline. CDR3 loop: CASSPRQGRNEQYF. The CDR3, as DNA: TGTGCCAGCAGCCCGAGACAGGGGCGCAACGAGCAGTACTTC.

The V gene is TRBV2, the J gene TRBJ2-3; 9 bases are shared with TRBD1. The germline gives CDR1 SNHLY, CDR2 FYNNEI. V was clipped by 2 bases and J by 0 bases; unmatched bases: 6. This CDR3 is built from 17 residues. CDR3 coding DNA: TGTGCCAGCAGTGAACGCCGGGACAGGGCTAGCACAGATACGCAGTATTTT. It specifies CASSERRDRASTDTQYF.

The V call is TRBV6-6, the J call TRBJ2-1, with D unresolved. The germline V and J ends were trimmed by 0 bases and 0 bases, with 6 bases remaining between them. The V gene's germline CDR1 is MNHNY and CDR2 SVGAGI (reference sequence). The CDR3 is 15 residues long. The CDR3 reads CASSYSSGSYNEQFF. CDR3 DNA: TGTGCCAGCAGTTACTCTTCCGGCTCCTACAATGAGCAGTTCTTC.

The V call is TRBV5-4, the J call TRBJ1-6, with 7 bases that match TRBD1. Trimming at V came to 3 bases and at J to 5 bases, leaving 5 bases not matched to a gene. The CDR3 consists of 15 residues. Germline V gene sequence: CDR1 SGHNT, CDR2 YYREEE (reference sequence). The CDR3, as DNA: TGTGCCAGCAGCTCGGGACAGAAGAATAATTCACCCCTCCACTTT. Its translation is CASSSGQKNNSPLHF.

The rearrangement uses TRBV27 and TRBJ2-1; 8 bases fit TRBD1. Germline trimming cut 4 bases from V and 15 bases from J; bases unmatched to any gene: 8. Germline CDR1 is MNHEY and CDR2 is SMNVEV (reference sequence). The CDR3 runs to 12 residues. The CDR3 nucleotides are TGTGCCAGCAGTTCATGGACAGGGTCCTCGTTCTTC. As protein: CASSSWTGSSFF.

This chain uses TRBV5-1 with TRBJ2-1; tentative D call: TRBD1 (5 bases). The CDR3 covers 18 residues. Germline V gene sequence: CDR1 SGHRS, CDR2 YFSETQ. Trimming pared 3 bases from V and 4 bases from J, leaving 23 bases between. CDR3: CASSSRPLDRSKYNEQFF. In DNA form, the CDR3 reads TGCGCCAGCAGCTCCCGACCCTTAGACAGATCGAAGTACAATGAGCAGTTCTTC. The full variable domain, completed using reference TRBV5-1 and TRBJ2-1, is KAGVTQTPRYLIKTRGQQVTLSCSPISGHRSVSWYQQTPGQGLQFLFEYFSETQRNKGNFPGRFSGRQFSNSRSEMNVSTLELGDSALYLCASSSRPLDRSKYNEQFFGPGTRLTVL.